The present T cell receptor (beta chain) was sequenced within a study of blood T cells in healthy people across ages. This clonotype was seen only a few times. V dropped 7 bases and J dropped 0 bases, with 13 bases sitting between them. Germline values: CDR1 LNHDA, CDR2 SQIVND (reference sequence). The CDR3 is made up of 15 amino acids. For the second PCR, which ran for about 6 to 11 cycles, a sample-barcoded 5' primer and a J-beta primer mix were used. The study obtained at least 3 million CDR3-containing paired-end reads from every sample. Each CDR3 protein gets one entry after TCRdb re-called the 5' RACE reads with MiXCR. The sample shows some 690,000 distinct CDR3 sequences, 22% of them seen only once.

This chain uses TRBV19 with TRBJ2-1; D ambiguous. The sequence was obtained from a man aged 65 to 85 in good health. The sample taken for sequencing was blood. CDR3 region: CASTKDVSSYNEQFF. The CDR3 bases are TGTGCCAGTACCAAGGACGTTAGCTCCTACAATGAGCAGTTCTTC. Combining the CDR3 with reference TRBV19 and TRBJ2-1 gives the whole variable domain DGGITQSPKYLFRKEGQNVTLSCEQNLNHDAMYWYRQDPGQGLRLIYYSQIVNDFQKGDIAEGYSVSREKKESFPLTVTSAQKNPTAFYLCASTKDVSSYNEQFFGPGTRLTVL.